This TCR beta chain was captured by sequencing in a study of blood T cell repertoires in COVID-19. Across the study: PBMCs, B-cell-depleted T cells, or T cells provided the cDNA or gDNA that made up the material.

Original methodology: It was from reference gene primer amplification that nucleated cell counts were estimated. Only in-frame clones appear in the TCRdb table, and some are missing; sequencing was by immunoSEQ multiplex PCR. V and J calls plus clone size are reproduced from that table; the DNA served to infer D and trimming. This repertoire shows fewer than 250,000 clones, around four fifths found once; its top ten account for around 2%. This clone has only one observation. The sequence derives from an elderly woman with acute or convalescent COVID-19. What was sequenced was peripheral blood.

The CDR3 reads CAWNEGLAGLETTQYF. In DNA, the CDR3 is TGTGCCTGGAACGAGGGCCTAGCGGGACTGGAGACTACGCAGTATTTT. The J gene is TRBJ2-3, the V gene TRBV30, with 9 positions matching TRBD2. CDR3 length: 16 residues. Germline CDR1 GTSNPN, CDR2 SVGIG (reference sequence). The junction had 16 bases not matched to a gene; V was cut back by 4 bases and J by 8 bases. Drawing the rest from reference TRBV30 and TRBJ2-3, the complete variable domain is SQTIHQWPATLVQPVGSPLSLECTVEGTSNPNLYWYRQAAGRGLQLLFYSVGIGQISSEVPQNLSASRPQDRQFILSSKKLLLSDSGFYLCAWNEGLAGLETTQYFGPGTRLTVL.